This T cell receptor beta chain was documented in a study of blood T cell repertoires in COVID-19. V lost 6 bases and J 8 bases, leaving 16 bases between the germline ends. The germline gives CDR1 MNHEY, CDR2 SVGAGI. This CDR3 has 14 amino acids. In the authors' workflow: Using reference gene primer amplification, nucleated cell counts were estimated. Using immunoSEQ multiplex PCR, the repertoire was profiled, and TCRdb retains in-frame clones only, with some absent. Clonal size and the V and J genes are those of that table, whereas D and trimming came from the DNA. The data show approximately 180,000 clones, 70% to 80% seen once.

The receptor was isolated from a woman aged 45 to 65 who had recovered from COVID-19. The chain links TRBV6-5 to TRBJ1-4; no firm D call. Input material: PBMCs or T cells enriched from blood (not recorded which). CDR3 sequence reads: CASSPDTTREKLFF. The CDR3 region has the DNA TGTGCCAGCAGCCCAGACACCACTCGGGAAAAACTGTTTTTT.